This T cell receptor (beta chain) was documented in a study of OX40 agonist ivuxolimab in advanced cancers. The CDR3 is made up of 12 amino acids. The ends lost 4 bases at V and 10 bases at J; junction bases unmatched: 3. CDR1 is SNHLY and CDR2 is FYNNEI in the germline V gene. Findings and caveats of the study: The expanded peripheral T cells' antigen specificity was not determined. Normalized T-cell clonal expansion was also low in a subset of nonresponders.

Note on this clone: The antigen is undetermined.

Libraries were prepared by immunoSEQ multiplex PCR; TCRdb keeps only in-frame clonotypes and omits some of them. The sample has over 55,000 clones, about 80% seen once. Blood samples were obtained at baseline, cycle 4 day 1, and cycle 7 day 1. This rearrangement joins TRBV2 to TRBJ2-1, with 8 positions matching TRBD2. This clonotype originated in an adult with an advanced solid tumor such as melanoma, head and neck, liver or kidney cancer. The sequencing here drew on CD4+ or CD8+ T cells sorted from blood, taken in a trial of the OX40 agonist ivuxolimab. The CDR3 loop is CASSGLAREQFF. The DNA of the CDR3 is TGTGCCAGCAGTGGACTAGCGAGGGAGCAGTTCTTC.